The present entry profiles one T cell receptor (beta chain) with its context. Its antigen is still unknown. The same CDR3 is also encoded by other DNA sequences in this sample. The data belong to a study of cytomegalovirus exposure and HLA in healthy donors. A multiplex PCR was run with 60 Vbeta primers and 13 Jbeta primers. Sequenced by immunoSEQ multiplex PCR; TCRdb stores in-frame clones only, minus some. Among 140,000 or so clones, roughly 62% were seen once, and the ten largest hold roughly 4%. Notes on the study in general: In all likelihood, a cluster of highly shared sequence variants was a sequencing artifact.

Sequencing was performed on PBMCs. This clonotype was sampled from a man aged 55 to 69 in good health and CMV-seronegative.

The CDR3 DNA reads as TGTGCCAGTAGTATCTCTTCCCAAGAGACCCAGTACTTC. This translates into CASSISSQETQYF. The rearrangement links TRBV19 to TRBJ2-5, with no clear D. CDR3 length: 13 amino acids. V gave up 3 bases and J gave up 1 base, with 6 bases separating them. Per the germline V gene, CDR1 is LNHDA and CDR2 is SQIVND (reference sequence).